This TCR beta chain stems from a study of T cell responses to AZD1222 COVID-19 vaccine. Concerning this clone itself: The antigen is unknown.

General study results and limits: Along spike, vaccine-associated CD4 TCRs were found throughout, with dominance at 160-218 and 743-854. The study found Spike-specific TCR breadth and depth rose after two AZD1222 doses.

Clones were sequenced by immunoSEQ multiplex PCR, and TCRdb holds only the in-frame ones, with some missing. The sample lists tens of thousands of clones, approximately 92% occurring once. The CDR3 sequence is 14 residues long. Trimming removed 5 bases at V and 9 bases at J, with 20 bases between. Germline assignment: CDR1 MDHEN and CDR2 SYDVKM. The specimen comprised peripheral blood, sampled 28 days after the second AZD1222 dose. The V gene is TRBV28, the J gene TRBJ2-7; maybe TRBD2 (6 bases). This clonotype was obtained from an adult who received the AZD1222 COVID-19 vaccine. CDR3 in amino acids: CASSMGGREARQYF. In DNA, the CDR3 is TGTGCCAGCAGTATGGGGGGACGAGAGGCGAGGCAGTACTTC.